The 9 T cell receptor beta chains below all came from one sample that was sequenced in a study of blood T cell repertoires in COVID-19. Generated by immunoSEQ multiplex PCR, the TCRdb table keeps only in-frame clones and is missing some. The sample includes a few hundred thousand clones, around 87% of them seen just once. Sequencing was done on a sample of peripheral blood. These receptors came from a woman aged 50 to 65 who had recovered from COVID-19.

V usage is TRBV7-8 and J usage is TRBJ2-7, with 9 bases that match TRBD2. V lost 5 bases, J lost 7 bases, and 6 bases stayed unmatched. Germline loops: CDR1 SGHVS, CDR2 FQNEAQ. CDR3 length: 13 amino acids. The CDR3 loop is CASSRGGDVEQYF. The CDR3 DNA sequence: TGTGCCAGCAGCCGCGGGGGGGACGTTGAGCAGTACTTC.

This chain connects TRBV7-2 to TRBJ2-5; D unresolved. Trimming removed 4 bases at V and 6 bases at J, with 9 bases between. This CDR3 is built from 12 residues. Germline values: CDR1 SGHTA, CDR2 FQGNSA. CDR3 region: CASSSVAKTQYF. The CDR3 DNA reads TGTGCCAGCAGCTCCGTAGCAAAGACCCAGTACTTC.

The chain employs TRBV2 and TRBJ1-2; D possibly corresponds to TRBD1 (5 bases). The V end was cut by 5 bases, the J end by 3 bases, with 16 bases between. The V gene's germline CDR1 is SNHLY and CDR2 FYNNEI. The CDR3 is made up of 15 amino acids. CDR3 sequence (DNA): TGTGCCAGCAGTTCCCGGAGGGGAGAGTACTATGGCTACACCTTC. It codes for CASSSRRGEYYGYTF. Complete variable domain (other parts from reference TRBV2 and TRBJ1-2): EPEVTQTPSHQVTQMGQEVILRCVPISNHLYFYWYRQILGQKVEFLVSFYNNEISEKSEIFDDQFSVERPDGSNFTLKIRSTKLEDSAMYFCASSSRRGEYYGYTFGSGTRLTVV.

The chain uses TRBV27 and TRBJ1-1; D is perhaps TRBD1 (5 bases). The CDR3 contains 16 residues. Germline CDR1 is MNHEY and CDR2 is SMNVEV (reference sequence). V was clipped by 0 bases and J by 3 bases, with 14 bases between them. The CDR3 protein is CASSLSAGYRDTEAFF. The CDR3 DNA reads as TGTGCCAGCAGTTTATCCGCAGGGTATAGGGACACTGAAGCTTTCTTT.

This chain uses TRBV13 with TRBJ1-1, with 9 bases identical to TRBD1. There are 15 residues in the CDR3. Trimming took 4 bases from V and 11 from J; bases not matched to a gene: 14. Germline CDR1 and CDR2: PRHDT and FYEKMQ (reference sequence). CDR3 amino acids: CASSSPSDRGNRAFF. The CDR3 DNA follows: TGTGCCAGCAGCTCCCCTTCGGACAGGGGTAATAGGGCTTTCTTT.

This chain connects TRBV3-1 (or the pseudogene TRBV3-2) to TRBJ2-7, with 9 bases identical to TRBD1. Germline V gene lookup returns CDR1 LGHDT and CDR2 YNNKEL (reference sequence). V lost 4 bases, J lost 4 bases, and 5 bases stayed unmatched. This CDR3 is built from 14 residues. The CDR3: CASSPRQGGYEQYF. As DNA, the CDR3 is TGTGCCAGCAGCCCCCGACAGGGGGGGTACGAGCAGTACTTC.

The table lists this clone with a count of one. The chain has TRBV6-1 and TRBJ1-1; D is unresolved. Germline assignment: CDR1 MNHNS and CDR2 SASEGT. V lost 2 bases and J lost 1, with 5 bases in between. This CDR3 is built from 13 residues. The CDR3 reads CASSEQKNTEAFF. The CDR3 nucleotides are TGTGCCAGCAGTGAACAGAAGAACACTGAAGCTTTCTTT.

The V gene is TRBV7-8, the J gene TRBJ2-5; tentative D call: TRBD1 (6 bases). The J call is uncertain, as TRBJ2-7 better fits the DNA end. The CDR3 covers 14 residues. Germline-derived CDR1 and CDR2 are SGHVS and FQNEAQ. In DNA, the CDR3 is TGTGCCAGCAGCTTAGAAACAGGGCACTACGAGCAGTACTTC. It codes for CASSLETGHYEQYF.

The chain couples TRBV27 to TRBJ2-1; the match to TRBD2 covers 8 bases. CDR3 length: 14 amino acids. Germline V gives CDR1 MNHEY, CDR2 SMNVEV (reference sequence). The junction had 7 bases not matched to a gene; V was cut back by 10 bases and J by 2 bases. CDR3 nucleotide sequence: TGTGCCACCTCGGGGGGGTTTGCCTACAATGAGCAGTTCTTC. Encoded protein: CATSGGFAYNEQFF.